Following are 2 T cell receptor beta chains from one sample sequenced in a study of blood T cell repertoires in COVID-19. Profiling relied on immunoSEQ multiplex PCR, and the TCRdb table lists in-frame clones only, not all of them. Among 330,000 or so clones listed, roughly 87% were seen once. The specimen sequenced was PBMCs or T cells enriched from blood (not recorded which). All receptors come from a woman in her twenties or thirties who had recovered from COVID-19.

V is TRBV5-6 and J is TRBJ2-7; maybe TRBD2 (5 bases). V was clipped by 0 bases and J by 6 bases, with 10 bases between them. Germline CDR1 and CDR2: SGHDT and YYEEEE. CDR3 size: 13 residues. The CDR3 region has the DNA TGTGCCAGCAGCTTGGTTCTGGGAGCCGAGCAGTACTTC. Translating it yields CASSLVLGAEQYF. The entire variable domain, with the rest obtained from reference TRBV5-6 and TRBJ2-7, is as follows: DAGVTQSPTHLIKTRGQQVTLRCSPKSGHDTVSWYQQALGQGPQFIFQYYEEEERQRGNFPDRFSGHQFPNYSSELNVNALLLGDSALYLCASSLVLGAEQYFGPGTRLTVT.

The chain links TRBV28 to TRBJ1-2, with TRBD1 identical over 7 bases. Per the germline V gene, CDR1 is MDHEN and CDR2 is SYDVKM. The ends lost 6 bases at V and 6 bases at J; junction bases unmatched: 7. The CDR3 runs to 13 residues. The CDR3 DNA reads TGTGCCAGCAGCGAGGGGGCCCGGGATGGCTACACCTTC. This translates into CASSEGARDGYTF.